This TCR beta chain stems from a study of control samples from healthy donors and cancer patients. The CDR3 extends over 14 amino acids. Trimming removed 4 bases at V and 1 base at J, with 10 bases between. Germline CDR1 LNHDA, CDR2 SQIVND (reference sequence). Clones were read by immunoSEQ multiplex PCR, and TCRdb kept only the in-frame ones, dropping some. The sample carries more than 85,000 clones, about four fifths recorded once. The gene calls are TRBV19 and TRBJ2-5; a weak D match, TRBD2 (6 bases). Specimen: blood. This TCR was sampled from a woman aged 45-65 years in good health. In DNA, the CDR3 is TGTGCCAGTAGTAACGGGGGAATCCAAGAGACCCAGTACTTC. It is translated as CASSNGGIQETQYF.